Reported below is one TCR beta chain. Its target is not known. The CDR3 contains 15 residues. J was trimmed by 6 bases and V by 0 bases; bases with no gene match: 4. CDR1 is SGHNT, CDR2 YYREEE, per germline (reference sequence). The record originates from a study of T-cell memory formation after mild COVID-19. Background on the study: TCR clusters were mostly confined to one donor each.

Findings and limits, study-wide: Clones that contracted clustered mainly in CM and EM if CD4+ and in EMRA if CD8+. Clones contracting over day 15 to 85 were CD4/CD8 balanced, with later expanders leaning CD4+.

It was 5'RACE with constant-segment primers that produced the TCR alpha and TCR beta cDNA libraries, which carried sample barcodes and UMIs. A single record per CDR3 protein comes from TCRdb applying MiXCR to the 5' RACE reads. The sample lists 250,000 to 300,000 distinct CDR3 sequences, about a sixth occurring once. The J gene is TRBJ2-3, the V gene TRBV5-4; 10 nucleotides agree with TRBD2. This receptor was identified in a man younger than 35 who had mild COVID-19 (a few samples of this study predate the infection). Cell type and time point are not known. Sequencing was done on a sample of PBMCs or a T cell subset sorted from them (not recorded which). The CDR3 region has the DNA TGTGCCAGCAGCTTGGGCGTTAGCGGGGGGGATACGCAGTATTTT. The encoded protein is CASSLGVSGGDTQYF.